This TCR beta chain was identified in a study of CD8+ T cells in alopecia areata. At the level of the study: Treated patients took oral tofacitinib at 5 to 10 mg twice daily. Whole-study results and caveats: Tofacitinib significantly brought down scalp clonality and expanded CD8+ clones among top 100.

Extraction of RNA preceded its reverse transcription into cDNA, which served as the sequencing template. Data came from immunoSEQ multiplex PCR; TCRdb stores just in-frame clones and leaves some out. In the table there are 95,000 to 100,000 clones, roughly 56% of which are singletons. Remarks on this clone: Its antigen is still unknown.

Indicated treatment: oral pan-JAK inhibitor, 5-10 mg twice daily. The investigators collected lesional scalp punch biopsies and peripheral blood from alopecia areata patients. V was clipped by 5 bases and J by 2 bases, with 9 bases between them. CDR1 MNHEY and CDR2 SMNVEV come from the germline V gene (reference sequence). The CDR3 length is 14 residues. The genes are TRBV27 and TRBJ2-2; no definite D call. The TCR comes from a human donor with alopecia areata. The material sequenced was CD8+ T cells sorted from blood, taken at approximately week 55, from a patient treated with tofacitinib. The CDR3 is CASSPTDNTGELFF. In nucleotides, the CDR3 is TGTGCCAGCAGTCCTACAGATAACACCGGGGAGCTGTTTTTT.